This TCR beta chain comes out of a study of T-cell reconstitution after alpha-beta-depleted transplantation in children. Broader study findings: In patients about two months after transplant, alpha-beta T cells reportedly arose from several hundred expanded graft clones. Newly made T cells mostly supplied T-cell counts and diversity one year after transplant. After transplant, high TCRbeta diversity at day 60 in some patients arose from surviving recipient T cells and thymic progenitors.

This CDR3 contains 19 residues. V lost 0 bases, J lost 0 bases, and 19 bases lay in between. CDR1 is MNHEY, CDR2 SVGEGT, per germline. This clonotype was seen only once. Its antigen is currently unknown. The authors prepared the TCRbeta library with unique molecular identifiers. Via MiXCR, TCRdb re-called the PCR reads, giving one row per CDR3 protein. Among under 750,000 distinct CDR3 sequences listed, 20% to 25% were seen once. The clonotype originates from a boy under three years old who had a stem cell transplant for acute myeloid leukemia, so the T cells may come from the graft donor. The sequencing here drew on PBMCs, mostly from graft donor cells, taken 360 days after TCRalphabeta/CD19-depleted stem cell transplant. V gene TRBV6-2 or TRBV6-3 combines with J gene TRBJ2-3, with D maybe TRBD1 (5 bases). This CDR3 reads CASSYSVGQGSTSTDTQYF. In DNA form, the CDR3 reads TGTGCCAGCAGTTACTCGGTTGGGCAGGGAAGTACTAGCACAGATACGCAGTATTTT.